This TCR beta chain was documented in a study of T cells in Graves' hyperthyroidism and ophthalmopathy. Overall study findings and caveats: The model anticipated ophthalmopathy a median about six months pre-onset. Clonotypes that were expanded in thyroid above 0.001 mostly appeared in blood too.

Researchers amplified the TCR beta CDR3 regions from RNA transcripts. The HTBI primer set was used in a first-round RT-PCR of the TCR CDR3. TCRdb reanalysed the multiplex PCR reads using MiXCR and keeps one entry per CDR3 protein. This table holds some 560,000 distinct CDR3 sequences, 14% found once. This clonotype was recorded many times. The target antigen is unknown. The hyperthyroidism was newly diagnosed and had lasted under 2 months; the patients were aged 18 to 65. The CDR3 has 14 residues. The germline V and J ends were trimmed by 3 bases and 2 bases, with 12 bases remaining between them. CDR1 DFQATT and CDR2 SNEGSKA come from the germline V gene (reference sequence).

Sequencing used blood. V usage is TRBV20-1 and J usage is TRBJ2-3; the D gene is possibly TRBD1 (6 bases). The sequence came from a woman aged 40 to 50 with Graves' hyperthyroidism. In DNA, the CDR3 is TGCAGTGCTAGCCCCGGACAGTTCACAGATACGCAGTATTTT. As protein: CSASPGQFTDTQYF.